The rows below give T cell receptor beta chains drawn from one sample of a study of CD8+CD57+ T cells in acquired aplastic anemia. TCRdb reprocessed the reads via MiXCR and lists one record per CDR3 protein. The table includes about 210,000 distinct CDR3 sequences, over 60% detected once. The sequencing sample was made of sorted CD4+, CD8+, or CD8+CD57+ T cells (not recorded which) from PBMCs. The origin of the receptors is a human donor in good health. The CDR3 runs from the conserved cysteine through the conserved F or W. Fields, in order: D gene, V gene, clone size, J gene, CDR3 protein, CDR3 DNA. D genes are given only for firm matches. Rows may omit the clone size; those that give it use once, few, many or a size class.

D gene: TRBD1; V gene: TRBV9; clone size: many; J gene: TRBJ2-7; CDR3 protein: CARGDRESYYEQYF; CDR3 DNA: TGTGCTAGAGGGGACAGGGAGAGCTACTACGAGCAGTACTTC
D gene: TRBD1; V gene: TRBV9; clone size: many; J gene: TRBJ2-7; CDR3 protein: CASSPVSGTGSYEQYF; CDR3 DNA: TGTGCCAGCAGCCCAGTTTCCGGGACAGGCTCCTACGAGCAGTACTTC
D gene: NA; V gene: TRBV6-2/TRBV6-3; clone size: many; J gene: TRBJ1-4; CDR3 protein: CASSPKADNEKLFF; CDR3 DNA: TGTGCCAGCAGCCCTAAGGCAGATAATGAAAAACTGTTTTTT
D gene: TRBD1; V gene: TRBV6-4; clone size: NA; J gene: TRBJ1-3; CDR3 protein: CARSRPGQGADTIYF; CDR3 DNA: TGTGCCAGATCAAGACCGGGACAGGGTGCGGACACCATATATTTT
D gene: TRBD1; V gene: TRBV9; clone size: NA; J gene: TRBJ2-1; CDR3 protein: CASSLTGETYNEQFF; CDR3 DNA: TGTGCCAGCAGTCTGACAGGGGAAACCTACAATGAGCAGTTCTTC
D gene: TRBD1; V gene: TRBV7-6; clone size: once; J gene: TRBJ1-1; CDR3 protein: CASSLVVGQGAEAFF; CDR3 DNA: TGTGCCAGCAGCTTGGTCGTGGGACAGGGGGCTGAAGCTTTCTTT
D gene: NA; V gene: TRBV15; clone size: NA; J gene: TRBJ2-3; CDR3 protein: CATSSGGRTDTQYF; CDR3 DNA: TGTGCCACCAGCAGCGGGGGCCGCACAGATACGCAGTATTTT
D gene: NA; V gene: TRBV24-1; clone size: once; J gene: TRBJ2-1; CDR3 protein: CATSDSESRSYNEQFF; CDR3 DNA: TGTGCCACCAGTGATTCTGAAAGCCGCTCCTACAATGAGCAGTTCTTC
D gene: TRBD2; V gene: TRBV9; clone size: NA; J gene: TRBJ2-1; CDR3 protein: CASSAMTGGSEQFF; CDR3 DNA: TGTGCCAGCAGCGCGATGACGGGAGGAAGTGAGCAGTTCTTC
D gene: NA; V gene: TRBV6-1; clone size: few; J gene: TRBJ2-7; CDR3 protein: CASSEGESSYEQYF; CDR3 DNA: TGTGCCAGCAGTGAGGGGGAGAGCTCCTACGAGCAGTACTTC
D gene: NA; V gene: TRBV20-1; clone size: NA; J gene: TRBJ1-5; CDR3 protein: CSAKKQGRLDQPQHF; CDR3 DNA: TGCAGTGCTAAAAAACAGGGAAGGTTGGATCAGCCCCAGCATTTT
D gene: TRBD2; V gene: TRBV15; clone size: few; J gene: TRBJ2-3; CDR3 protein: CATSRGTSGEGRDTQYF; CDR3 DNA: TGTGCCACCAGCAGAGGTACTAGCGGGGAGGGACGAGATACGCAGTATTTT
D gene: NA; V gene: TRBV15; clone size: NA; J gene: TRBJ1-2; CDR3 protein: CATSREYGDNIYGYTF; CDR3 DNA: TGTGCCACCAGCAGAGAATACGGGGACAATATCTATGGCTACACCTTC
D gene: TRBD2; V gene: TRBV7-9; clone size: many; J gene: TRBJ2-1; CDR3 protein: CASSLAPGLAGGYPNNEQFF; CDR3 DNA: TGTGCCAGCAGCTTAGCCCCGGGACTAGCGGGGGGGTACCCGAACAATGAGCAGTTCTTC
D gene: TRBD1; V gene: TRBV19; clone size: NA; J gene: TRBJ2-3; CDR3 protein: CASSVGTVPGPDTQYF; CDR3 DNA: TGTGCCAGTAGTGTCGGGACAGTGCCTGGTCCAGATACGCAGTATTTT
D gene: TRBD2; V gene: TRBV10-2; clone size: NA; J gene: TRBJ2-2; CDR3 protein: CASRPGTSGGSNTGELFF; CDR3 DNA: TGCGCCAGCAGACCCGGGACTAGCGGGGGGTCAAACACCGGGGAGCTGTTTTTT
D gene: NA; V gene: TRBV19; clone size: once; J gene: TRBJ2-5; CDR3 protein: CASSRVRETQYF; CDR3 DNA: TGTGCCAGTAGTCGGGTCAGGGAGACCCAGTACTTC
D gene: NA; V gene: TRBV3-1; clone size: once; J gene: TRBJ2-6; CDR3 protein: CASSQRHSSGANVLTF; CDR3 DNA: TGTGCCAGCAGCCAACGTCACTCCTCTGGGGCCAACGTCCTGACTTTC
D gene: TRBD2; V gene: TRBV24-1; clone size: NA; J gene: TRBJ2-2; CDR3 protein: CATSLAGGRDTGELFF; CDR3 DNA: TGTGCCACCAGTTTAGCGGGGGGACGCGACACCGGGGAGCTGTTTTTT
D gene: NA; V gene: TRBV5-1; clone size: many; J gene: TRBJ2-3; CDR3 protein: CASSFRGSVTDTQYF; CDR3 DNA: TGCGCCAGCAGCTTTCGGGGATCGGTCACAGATACGCAGTATTTT
D gene: NA; V gene: TRBV5-8; clone size: NA; J gene: TRBJ1-5; CDR3 protein: CASSLLGGDQPQHF; CDR3 DNA: TGTGCCAGCAGCTTGCTTGGCGGGGATCAGCCCCAGCATTTT
D gene: TRBD1; V gene: TRBV9; clone size: NA; J gene: TRBJ1-2; CDR3 protein: CASSETPGQGRVYGYTF; CDR3 DNA: TGTGCCAGCAGCGAGACCCCCGGACAGGGGCGCGTCTATGGCTACACCTTC
D gene: NA; V gene: TRBV12-3/TRBV12-4; clone size: NA; J gene: TRBJ2-7; CDR3 protein: CASSPSPGFDEQYF; CDR3 DNA: TGTGCCAGCAGTCCGTCTCCGGGGTTCGACGAGCAGTACTTC
D gene: TRBD2; V gene: TRBV10-3; clone size: once; J gene: TRBJ2-5; CDR3 protein: CAISGGTSRQETQYF; CDR3 DNA: TGTGCCATCAGTGGCGGGACTAGCCGACAAGAGACCCAGTACTTC
D gene: TRBD1; V gene: TRBV5-6; clone size: many; J gene: TRBJ1-1; CDR3 protein: CASRLQGVSTEAFF; CDR3 DNA: TGTGCCAGCAGGCTCCAGGGGGTCAGCACTGAAGCTTTCTTT
D gene: NA; V gene: TRBV2; clone size: few; J gene: TRBJ1-2; CDR3 protein: CASGAGGNYGYTF; CDR3 DNA: TGTGCCAGCGGGGCGGGGGGTAACTATGGCTACACCTTC
D gene: NA; V gene: TRBV12-5; clone size: NA; J gene: TRBJ2-2; CDR3 protein: CASGWGTGELFF; CDR3 DNA: TGTGCTAGTGGTTGGGGGACCGGGGAGCTGTTTTTT
D gene: TRBD1; V gene: TRBV19; clone size: NA; J gene: TRBJ2-3; CDR3 protein: CASSMRDRVTDTQYF; CDR3 DNA: TGTGCCAGTAGTATGAGGGACAGGGTCACAGATACGCAGTATTTT
D gene: TRBD2; V gene: TRBV2; clone size: NA; J gene: TRBJ2-7; CDR3 protein: CASSGGGPSFYEQYF; CDR3 DNA: TGTGCCAGCAGTGGGGGGGGACCGAGCTTCTACGAGCAGTACTTC
D gene: NA; V gene: TRBV10-3; clone size: many; J gene: TRBJ2-3; CDR3 protein: CAITTGDTQYF; CDR3 DNA: TGTGCCATCACTACCGGGGATACGCAGTATTTT
D gene: TRBD1; V gene: TRBV25-1; clone size: NA; J gene: TRBJ1-2; CDR3 protein: CASSDPGTGNRYGYTF; CDR3 DNA: TGTGCCAGCAGTGACCCTGGGACAGGAAACCGCTATGGCTACACCTTC
D gene: NA; V gene: TRBV15; clone size: NA; J gene: TRBJ1-2; CDR3 protein: CATSRAHRTGLSGYTF; CDR3 DNA: TGTGCCACCAGCAGAGCCCACCGTACAGGGCTCAGCGGCTACACCTTC
D gene: TRBD2; V gene: TRBV11-3; clone size: NA; J gene: TRBJ2-7; CDR3 protein: CASSLHGGASEQYF; CDR3 DNA: TGTGCCAGCAGCTTACACGGGGGGGCCTCCGAGCAGTACTTC
D gene: NA; V gene: TRBV7-7; clone size: NA; J gene: TRBJ2-2; CDR3 protein: CASHPGTGELFF; CDR3 DNA: TGTGCCAGCCATCCGGGAACCGGGGAGCTGTTTTTT
D gene: NA; V gene: TRBV20-1; clone size: many; J gene: TRBJ1-3; CDR3 protein: CSAQVSGNTIYF; CDR3 DNA: TGCAGTGCTCAGGTTTCGGGAAACACCATATATTTT
D gene: NA; V gene: TRBV7-2; clone size: NA; J gene: TRBJ2-5; CDR3 protein: CASSHGEPGRQYF; CDR3 DNA: TGTGCCAGCAGCCATGGGGAACCGGGACGCCAGTACTTC
D gene: NA; V gene: TRBV10-3; clone size: NA; J gene: TRBJ1-1; CDR3 protein: CAIRQGNTEAFF; CDR3 DNA: TGTGCCATCAGACAGGGTAACACTGAAGCTTTCTTT
D gene: TRBD1; V gene: TRBV2; clone size: NA; J gene: TRBJ2-7; CDR3 protein: CASSFGTGGSEQYF; CDR3 DNA: TGTGCCAGCAGTTTTGGGACAGGGGGGAGCGAGCAGTACTTC
D gene: NA; V gene: TRBV9; clone size: NA; J gene: TRBJ2-3; CDR3 protein: CASSVGGGTEQYF; CDR3 DNA: TGTGCCAGCAGCGTAGGTGGGGGGACAGAGCAGTATTTT
D gene: NA; V gene: TRBV5-5; clone size: NA; J gene: TRBJ1-6; CDR3 protein: CASSSRTSPSSPLHF; CDR3 DNA: TGTGCCAGCAGCAGCAGGACCAGCCCGTCTTCACCCCTCCACTTT
D gene: NA; V gene: TRBV20-1; clone size: few; J gene: TRBJ2-1; CDR3 protein: CSASLRDLNEQFF; CDR3 DNA: TGCAGTGCTAGTCTGCGGGATTTAAATGAGCAGTTCTTC
D gene: NA; V gene: TRBV10-2; clone size: NA; J gene: TRBJ1-5; CDR3 protein: CASSEVSGAGQPQHF; CDR3 DNA: TGCGCCAGCAGTGAGGTCTCGGGGGCAGGTCAGCCCCAGCATTTT
D gene: NA; V gene: TRBV6-4; clone size: few; J gene: TRBJ2-5; CDR3 protein: CASSEEVETQYF; CDR3 DNA: TGTGCCAGCAGTGAAGAGGTGGAGACCCAGTACTTC
D gene: NA; V gene: TRBV15; clone size: NA; J gene: TRBJ1-5; CDR3 protein: CATSRRQGGLNF; CDR3 DNA: TGTGCCACCAGCAGAAGGCAGGGAGGACTTAATTTT
D gene: NA; V gene: TRBV6-2/TRBV6-3; clone size: NA; J gene: TRBJ1-2; CDR3 protein: CATSQEGSYGYTF; CDR3 DNA: TGTGCCACCAGCCAGGAGGGATCGTATGGCTACACCTTC
D gene: NA; V gene: TRBV7-9; clone size: NA; J gene: TRBJ1-6; CDR3 protein: CASSRGTGPNSPLHF; CDR3 DNA: TGTGCCAGCAGCAGGGGAACAGGGCCTAATTCACCCCTCCACTTT
D gene: NA; V gene: TRBV5-8; clone size: many; J gene: TRBJ2-7; CDR3 protein: CASSASGATYEQYF; CDR3 DNA: TGTGCCAGCAGCGCTTCAGGGGCCACCTACGAGCAGTACTTC
D gene: NA; V gene: TRBV10-1; clone size: NA; J gene: TRBJ1-2; CDR3 protein: CAPGGDRYGYTF; CDR3 DNA: TGCGCCCCGGGAGGGGATAGGTATGGCTACACCTTC
D gene: NA; V gene: TRBV7-3; clone size: NA; J gene: TRBJ1-2; CDR3 protein: CASSLGPQGRGYTF; CDR3 DNA: TGTGCCAGCAGCTTAGGACCCCAAGGTCGGGGCTACACCTTC
D gene: NA; V gene: TRBV9; clone size: many; J gene: TRBJ2-5; CDR3 protein: CASSAQWEETQYF; CDR3 DNA: TGTGCCAGCAGCGCACAGTGGGAAGAGACCCAGTACTTC
D gene: TRBD2; V gene: TRBV7-9; clone size: few; J gene: TRBJ2-5; CDR3 protein: CASSLGTSGGAETQYF; CDR3 DNA: TGTGCCAGCAGCTTAGGGACTAGCGGAGGTGCGGAGACCCAGTACTTC
D gene: TRBD1; V gene: TRBV7-8; clone size: few; J gene: TRBJ1-2; CDR3 protein: CASSPLGTGYGYTF; CDR3 DNA: TGTGCCAGCAGCCCATTGGGGACAGGGTATGGCTACACCTTC
D gene: TRBD1; V gene: TRBV4-3; clone size: many; J gene: TRBJ1-6; CDR3 protein: CASSQDMGGTASSPLHF; CDR3 DNA: TGCGCCAGCAGCCAAGATATGGGTGGGACAGCGAGTTCACCCCTCCACTTT
D gene: TRBD1; V gene: TRBV7-8; clone size: many; J gene: TRBJ1-1; CDR3 protein: CASSLAGTEMNTEAFF; CDR3 DNA: TGTGCCAGCAGCTTAGCGGGGACAGAAATGAACACTGAAGCTTTCTTT
D gene: NA; V gene: TRBV7-2; clone size: once; J gene: TRBJ2-5; CDR3 protein: CASSSQRTVQETQYF; CDR3 DNA: TGTGCCAGCAGCTCACAAAGGACAGTCCAAGAGACCCAGTACTTC
D gene: NA; V gene: TRBV20-1; clone size: many; J gene: TRBJ1-4; CDR3 protein: CSARPARAEKLFF; CDR3 DNA: TGCAGTGCTAGACCCGCTAGGGCGGAAAAACTGTTTTTT
D gene: NA; V gene: TRBV7-3; clone size: NA; J gene: TRBJ1-3; CDR3 protein: CASASGGPKRDTIYF; CDR3 DNA: TGTGCCAGCGCCTCCGGAGGGCCTAAGCGGGACACCATATATTTT
D gene: NA; V gene: TRBV2; clone size: NA; J gene: TRBJ2-2; CDR3 protein: CASSDVRGPANTGELFF; CDR3 DNA: TGTGCCAGCAGTGATGTTCGGGGGCCCGCGAACACCGGGGAGCTGTTTTTT
D gene: NA; V gene: TRBV9; clone size: many; J gene: TRBJ2-5; CDR3 protein: CASSSGQQETQYF; CDR3 DNA: TGTGCCAGCAGCTCAGGACAGCAAGAGACCCAGTACTTC
D gene: NA; V gene: TRBV2; clone size: NA; J gene: TRBJ2-1; CDR3 protein: CASSPDQSSYNEQFF; CDR3 DNA: TGTGCCAGCAGCCCCGACCAGAGCTCCTACAATGAGCAGTTCTTC